Listed here are 3 T cell receptor beta chains from one sample, sequenced in a study of monozygotic twins with inflammatory bowel disease. TCRdb reanalyzed the 5' RACE reads and collapses them to one entry per CDR3 protein, without DNA. This sample's table reports about 210,000 distinct CDR3 sequences. The sequencing sample was made of blood. Source of these receptors: a human donor with ulcerative colitis or Crohn's disease, or a healthy co-twin of an affected twin (not recorded which).

The rearrangement joins TRBV20-1 to TRBJ1-5. CDR1 is DFQATT and CDR2 is SNEGSKA in the germline V gene (reference sequence). This CDR3 spans 12 amino acids. The CDR3 loop reads CNAPLGSQPQHF.

The gene calls are TRBV28 and TRBJ1-1; TCRdb picks TRBD1, but there is no DNA to check that call. The CDR3 has 15 amino acids. Germline loops: CDR1 MDHEN, CDR2 SYDVKM. CDR3 sequence: CASSSTGNVNTEAFF.

This chain links TRBV5-1 with TRBJ1-1; TCRdb picks TRBD1, but there is no DNA to check that call. From germline, CDR1 is SGHRS and CDR2 YFSETQ. The CDR3 has 14 residues. The CDR3 sequence: CASSLDTVRGGAFF.